This T cell receptor beta chain was retrieved from a study of response to subunit inactivated influenza vaccine. Findings and limits, study-wide: New T cells are recruited in small numbers by each seasonal influenza vaccination, according to the authors' suggestion.

TCRdb analysed the RT-PCR reads with MiXCR anew, one entry per CDR3 protein. Of 630,000 or so distinct CDR3 sequences in the sample, 15% to 19% were seen once. This clonotype was observed a handful of times. Its target is not known. The length of the CDR3 is 13 residues. CDR1 and CDR2 (germline): SQVTM, ANQGSEA. V lost 6 bases, J lost 6 bases, and 18 bases lay in between. Sequenced material: PBMCs from blood, taken 12 days after vaccination. This receptor was obtained from a man aged 45-65 years who received an inactivated influenza vaccine. This chain uses TRBV29-1 with TRBJ2-7; a possible D gene is TRBD2 (6 bases). CDR3 residues: CSVRPGLGGEQYF. The CDR3 DNA sequence: TGCAGCGTACGACCGGGTTTGGGAGGCGAGCAGTACTTC.